A selection of T cell receptor beta chains follows, all from one sample in a study of blood T cells in healthy people across ages. TCRdb ran MiXCR on the 5' RACE reads and lists one entry per CDR3 protein. The sample carries fewer than 1,000,000 distinct CDR3 sequences, under 45% recorded once. Material for sequencing was blood. These receptors were collected from a man aged 60-69 years in good health. The CDR3 runs from the conserved cysteine through the conserved F or W. Fields, in order: V gene, D gene, clone size, J gene, CDR3 protein, CDR3 DNA. D genes are given only for firm matches. Not all rows give a size; the values are once, few, many and, for expanded clones, a class.

TRBV2	NA	few	TRBJ2-7	CASSHRFTTSYEQYF	TGTGCCAGCAGCCACCGGTTCACTACCTCCTACGAGCAGTACTTC
TRBV7-2	TRBD2	NA	TRBJ2-2	CASTPLAGWNTGELFF	TGTGCCAGCACGCCCCTAGCGGGGTGGAACACCGGGGAGCTGTTTTTT
TRBV12-3/TRBV12-4	NA	NA	TRBJ1-4	CASSFGGLVTLFF	TGTGCCAGCAGTTTCGGGGGGTTGGTGACACTGTTTTTT
TRBV19	NA	NA	TRBJ1-2	CASSIHAGNYGYTF	TGTGCCAGTAGTATTCACGCCGGAAACTATGGCTACACCTTC
TRBV12-5	NA	NA	TRBJ2-4	CASGLPRTVENIQYF	TGTGCTAGTGGTTTGCCCCGGACAGTCGAGAACATTCAGTACTTC
TRBV30	NA	NA	TRBJ1-2	CAWSVRGGQPLFGYTF	TGTGCCTGGAGTGTACGAGGAGGACAGCCTCTTTTTGGCTACACCTTC
TRBV7-2	TRBD1	many	TRBJ2-6	CASSFGQESVLTF	TGTGCCAGCAGCTTTGGACAGGAGAGCGTCCTGACTTTC
TRBV30	TRBD1	NA	TRBJ1-2	CAWGTGGGYTF	TGTGCCTGGGGGACAGGGGGCGGCTACACCTTC
TRBV29-1	TRBD1	NA	TRBJ1-2	CSVEPRDSNYGYTF	TGCAGCGTTGAACCACGGGACAGTAACTATGGCTACACCTTC
TRBV7-3	TRBD2	few	TRBJ2-2	CASRRTSGDTGELFF	TGTGCCAGCAGACGGACTAGCGGGGACACCGGGGAGCTGTTTTTT
TRBV20-1	TRBD2	NA	TRBJ2-3	CSAMTSGRRTDTQYF	TGCAGTGCTATGACTAGCGGACGCCGCACAGATACGCAGTATTTT
TRBV9	NA	few	TRBJ1-1	CASSVAVGGNTEAFF	TGTGCCAGCAGCGTAGCTGTGGGGGGAAACACTGAAGCTTTCTTT
TRBV5-5	NA	NA	TRBJ2-1	CASSTGTLLNEQFF	TGTGCCAGCAGCACCGGGACTTTACTGAATGAGCAGTTCTTC
TRBV18	TRBD2	NA	TRBJ2-3	CASSPQSPSGGQTDTQYF	TGTGCCAGCTCACCCCAGTCTCCTAGCGGGGGTCAAACAGATACGCAGTATTTT
TRBV19	NA	NA	TRBJ1-1	CASSMVFTSVNTEAFF	TGTGCCAGTAGTATGGTATTTACCTCGGTAAACACTGAAGCTTTCTTT
TRBV27	TRBD1	NA	TRBJ1-2	CASSLSWAGGLNNYGYTF	TGTGCCAGCAGTTTATCGTGGGCAGGGGGCCTTAATAACTATGGCTACACCTTC
TRBV18	NA	NA	TRBJ2-1	CASSRRQDEQFF	TGTGCCAGCTCGCGACGACAAGATGAGCAGTTCTTC
TRBV6-5	NA	NA	TRBJ1-2	CASSYYQGGSYGYTF	TGTGCCAGCAGTTACTACCAAGGGGGAAGCTATGGCTACACCTTC
TRBV7-9	NA	few	TRBJ1-1	CASTKGGGRGEAFF	TGTGCCAGCACCAAAGGGGGGGGCAGAGGTGAAGCTTTCTTT
TRBV28	NA	many	TRBJ1-6	CASSPPARGSPLHF	TGTGCCAGCAGTCCCCCGGCGAGGGGTTCACCCCTCCACTTT
TRBV11-1	NA	NA	TRBJ2-2	CASSLVGRADGELFF	TGTGCCAGCAGCTTAGTAGGCAGGGCCGACGGGGAGCTGTTTTTT
TRBV2	TRBD2	NA	TRBJ2-1	CASRPYSSGAYNEQFF	TGTGCCAGCCGCCCCTACTCTAGCGGGGCCTACAATGAGCAGTTCTTC
TRBV27	TRBD1	few	TRBJ2-7	CASSVGTESYEQYF	TGTGCCAGCAGTGTCGGGACAGAGTCCTACGAGCAGTACTTC
TRBV7-2	NA	NA	TRBJ1-6	CASHTRQTSNSPLHF	TGTGCCAGCCATACAAGACAGACTAGTAATTCACCCCTCCACTTT
TRBV6-2/TRBV6-3	NA	NA	TRBJ2-7	CASSYAPYYEQYF	TGTGCCAGCAGTTACGCCCCGTACTACGAGCAGTACTTC
TRBV6-5	TRBD1	NA	TRBJ2-7	CASSYQGASYEQYF	TGTGCCAGCAGTTATCAGGGGGCATCCTACGAGCAGTACTTC
TRBV6-2/TRBV6-3	NA	NA	TRBJ2-5	CASSYSFIETQYF	TGTGCCAGCAGTTACTCTTTCATAGAGACCCAGTACTTC